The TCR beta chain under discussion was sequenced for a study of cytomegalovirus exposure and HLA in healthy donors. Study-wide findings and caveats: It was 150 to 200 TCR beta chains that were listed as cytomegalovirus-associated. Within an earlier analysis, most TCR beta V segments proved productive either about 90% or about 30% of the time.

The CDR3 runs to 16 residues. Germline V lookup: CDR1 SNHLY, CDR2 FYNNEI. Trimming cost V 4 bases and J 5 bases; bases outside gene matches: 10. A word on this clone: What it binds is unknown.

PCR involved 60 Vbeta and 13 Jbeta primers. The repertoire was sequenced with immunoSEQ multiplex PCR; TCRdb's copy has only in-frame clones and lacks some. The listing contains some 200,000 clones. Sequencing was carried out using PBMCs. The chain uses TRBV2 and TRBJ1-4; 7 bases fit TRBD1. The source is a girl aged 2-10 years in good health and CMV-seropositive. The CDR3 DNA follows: TGTGCCAGCAGTGCCCCGTTAGGGGGCGGGAATGAAAAACTGTTTTTT. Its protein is CASSAPLGGGNEKLFF.